What follows are 31 T cell receptor beta chains derived from one specimen sequenced in a study of CD8 T cells in Susac syndrome. Random hexamers were used to reverse transcribe an amount of about 0.45 to 1 ug RNA. TCRdb reprocessed the immunoSEQ multiplex PCR reads via MiXCR and lists one record per CDR3 protein. The data contain around 80,000 distinct CDR3 sequences, around 96% of them singletons. The source material was CD8+ T cells from PBMCs. Source of these receptors: a human donor with Susac syndrome.

The chain links TRBV4-3 to TRBJ2-7; no firm D call. The CDR3 spans 14 residues. CDR1 and CDR2 (germline): LGHNA, YSLEER. V was trimmed by 0 bases and J by 2 bases, leaving 8 bases between them. The CDR3 bases are TGCGCCAGCAGCCAAGAGATACAGACCTACGAGCAGTACTTC. It is translated as CASSQEIQTYEQYF.

The gene calls are TRBV20-1 and TRBJ2-1, with 11 bases fitting TRBD2. CDR3 length equals 15 residues. The germline V gene has CDR1 DFQATT and CDR2 SNEGSKA (reference sequence). Unmatched junction bases numbered 8, after V lost 1 base and J lost 9 bases. CDR3 protein: CSARVTSGSLGEQFF. As DNA, the CDR3 is TGCAGTGCTAGAGTAACTAGCGGGAGCCTGGGTGAGCAGTTCTTC.

The V and J genes are TRBV28 and TRBJ1-5, with a tentative D call TRBD1 (6 bases). V lost 5 bases, J lost 8 bases, and 19 bases lay in between. From germline, CDR1 is MDHEN and CDR2 SYDVKM. The CDR3 covers 15 residues. This CDR3 is CASSPTQGPLEPQHF. The DNA for the CDR3 is TGTGCCAGCAGTCCTACACAGGGACCGCTAGAGCCCCAGCATTTT. The whole variable domain, filled in from reference TRBV28 and TRBJ1-5, reads DVKVTQSSRYLVKRTGEKVFLECVQDMDHENMFWYRQDPGLGLRLIYFSYDVKMKEKGDIPEGYSVSREKKERFSLILESASTNQTSMYLCASSPTQGPLEPQHFGDGTRLSIL.

This chain links TRBV28 with TRBJ2-6; D call uncertain. The V end lost 2 bases, the J end lost 4 bases, and 9 bases lay between the germline ends. Per germline, CDR1 MDHEN and CDR2 SYDVKM. The CDR3 has 15 amino acids. CDR3 DNA: TGTGCCAGCAGTTTACCCCCACCCGGGGCCAACGTCCTGACTTTC. This gives the protein CASSLPPPGANVLTF.

The chain joins TRBV12-3 or TRBV12-4 to TRBJ2-5; no definite D call. This CDR3 is built from 14 residues. Deletions cut 6 bases from V and 2 bases from J, with 13 bases between. CDR3 loop: CASSPEAPQETQYF. CDR3 in DNA: TGTGCCAGCAGCCCCGAGGCGCCGCAAGAGACCCAGTACTTC.

The chain is built from TRBV29-1 and TRBJ2-7, with D unresolved. CDR1 and CDR2 (germline): SQVTM, ANQGSEA. There are 12 residues in the CDR3. Trimming took 1 base from V and 3 from J, leaving 7 bases between them. The CDR3 spells CSVEGQDYEQYF. The DNA for the CDR3 is TGCAGCGTTGAAGGTCAGGACTACGAGCAGTACTTC.

The rearrangement links TRBV29-1 to TRBJ2-1, with D unclear. Per germline, CDR1 SQVTM and CDR2 ANQGSEA. This CDR3 comprises 16 residues. The V gene lost 4 bases and the J gene lost 0 bases, with 16 bases spanning the gap. CDR3 DNA sequence: TGCAGCGTTGTCGGTGCGGCCCTGAGCTCCTACAATGAGCAGTTCTTC. This codes for CSVVGAALSSYNEQFF.

This chain uses TRBV6-2 or TRBV6-3 with TRBJ1-5; unclear D gene. Germline CDR1 is MNHEY and CDR2 is SVGEGT. This CDR3 has 13 residues. V was pared by 6 bases and J by 6 bases, with 12 bases between. The CDR3 coding sequence is TGTGCCAGCAGCAACTCGGGAAGTCAGCCCCAGCATTTT. It encodes CASSNSGSQPQHF.

This chain joins TRBV20-1 and TRBJ2-1; 8 bases are a match to TRBD2. The CDR3 has 13 residues. CDR1 DFQATT and CDR2 SNEGSKA come from the germline V gene (reference sequence). V lost 3 bases, J lost 5 bases, and 3 bases stayed unmatched. The CDR3 is CSASSGEHNEQFF. DNA for the CDR3: TGCAGTGCTAGTAGCGGGGAACACAATGAGCAGTTCTTC.

J is TRBJ2-3 and V is TRBV29-1, with a tentative D call TRBD1 (5 bases). There are 13 residues in the CDR3. The V gene lost 4 bases and the J gene lost 8 bases, with 16 bases spanning the gap. Per germline, CDR1 SQVTM and CDR2 ANQGSEA. The CDR3 region is CSVVSGLDGTQYF. In nucleotides, the CDR3 is TGCAGCGTTGTTTCAGGGTTGGACGGTACGCAGTATTTT.

V gene TRBV11-2 combines with J gene TRBJ2-4, with D possibly TRBD2 on 5 matching bases. Germline V gives CDR1 SGHAT, CDR2 FQNNGV. V lost 3 bases and J 0 bases, leaving 21 bases between the germline ends. The CDR3 spans 19 residues. As DNA, the CDR3 is TGTGCCAGCAGCTTGGTTTGGGAGAGAGGACCACTAGCCAAAAACATTCAGTACTTC. Its translation is CASSLVWERGPLAKNIQYF.

The chain has TRBV18 and TRBJ1-2; weak D call: TRBD1 (6 bases). Trimming removed 2 bases from V and 10 bases from J, with 20 bases in between. The CDR3 is made up of 15 amino acids. Germline CDR1 reads KGHSH; CDR2 reads LQKENI. Here the CDR3 DNA reads TGTGCCAGCTCACCAGAGTCAACAGGGAAGGCTTCCTACACCTTC. This encodes CASSPESTGKASYTF.

V gene TRBV29-1 combines with J gene TRBJ2-7; TRBD1 agrees at 9 bases. In germline, CDR1 is SQVTM, CDR2 ANQGSEA. V gave up 0 bases and J gave up 2 bases; unmatched junction bases: 5. The CDR3 spans 15 residues. The CDR3 loop is CSVEDSTGGPYEQYF. CDR3 nucleotides: TGCAGCGTTGAAGATTCGACAGGGGGTCCCTACGAGCAGTACTTC.

The chain employs TRBV1 and TRBJ2-2. TRBV1 is listed as a pseudogene. The CDR3 totals 17 residues. CDR3 DNA sequence: TGCACCAGCAGCCAAGATATGGTGCAAGTTAACACCGGGGAGCTGTTTTTT. Its translation is CTSSQDMVQVNTGELFF.

The chain combines TRBV29-1 with TRBJ1-2; D is possibly TRBD1 (5 bases). The CDR3 has 16 residues. The V gene's germline CDR1 is SQVTM and CDR2 ANQGSEA. The V end lost 0 bases, the J end lost 2 bases, and 16 bases lay between the germline ends. This chain's CDR3 is CSVEDLGRDGNYGYTF. The CDR3 DNA follows: TGCAGCGTTGAAGATCTTGGCAGGGACGGGAACTATGGCTACACCTTC. Full variable domain (remainder filled in from reference TRBV29-1 and TRBJ1-2): SAVISQKPSRDICQRGTSLTIQCQVDSQVTMMFWYRQQPGQSLTLIATANQGSEATYESGFVIDKFPISRPNLTFSTLTVSNMSPEDSSIYLCSVEDLGRDGNYGYTFGSGTRLTVV.

The rearrangement uses TRBV14 and TRBJ2-1, with D hard to call. Germline values: CDR1 SGHDN, CDR2 FVKESK. There are 12 residues in the CDR3. The V and J ends lost 1 base and 8 bases respectively, with 6 bases between them. The CDR3 sequence is CASSQVADEQFF. Here the CDR3 DNA reads TGTGCCAGCAGCCAAGTCGCGGATGAGCAGTTCTTC.

V gene TRBV30 combines with J gene TRBJ1-2, with 8 nucleotides matching TRBD1. There are 13 residues in the CDR3. CDR1 is GTSNPN, CDR2 SVGIG, per germline (reference sequence). Trimming removed 3 bases from V and 7 bases from J; junction bases left unmatched: 7. CDR3 region: CAWSSGGAGGYTF. DNA for the CDR3: TGTGCCTGGAGCTCAGGGGGCGCCGGTGGCTACACCTTC.

The chain is built from TRBV20-1 and TRBJ2-1; D is undetermined. V gave up 6 bases and J gave up 2 bases, with 14 bases separating them. The CDR3 extends over 14 amino acids. CDR1 and CDR2 (germline): DFQATT, SNEGSKA (reference sequence). This CDR3 is CSASVGEPYNEQFF. DNA of the CDR3: TGCAGTGCCAGCGTGGGTGAACCCTACAATGAGCAGTTCTTC.

The chain is built from TRBV29-1 and TRBJ2-6; 8 bases are a match to TRBD1. This CDR3 spans 15 amino acids. V shed 3 bases and J 4 bases; nucleotides not matched to a gene: 5. From germline, CDR1 is SQVTM and CDR2 ANQGSEA. The CDR3 sequence is CSVEDRVAGANVLTF. The CDR3 coding sequence is TGCAGCGTTGAGGACAGGGTGGCAGGGGCCAACGTCCTGACTTTC. The full variable domain, in which reference TRBV29-1 and TRBJ2-6 provide the parts outside the CDR3, is SAVISQKPSRDICQRGTSLTIQCQVDSQVTMMFWYRQQPGQSLTLIATANQGSEATYESGFVIDKFPISRPNLTFSTLTVSNMSPEDSSIYLCSVEDRVAGANVLTFGAGSRLTVL.

This rearrangement joins TRBV13 to TRBJ1-2; TRBD1 is a possible D gene (5 bases). The CDR3 loop spans 13 amino acids. The V end lost 1 base, the J end lost 6 bases, and 9 bases lay between the germline ends. Germline-derived CDR1 and CDR2 are PRHDT and FYEKMQ (reference sequence). The CDR3 loop is CASSLVGPDGYTF. CDR3 nucleotides: TGTGCCAGCAGCTTAGTGGGACCCGATGGCTACACCTTC.

The chain links TRBV28 to TRBJ2-7, with TRBD1 matching over 9 bases. Germline V gives CDR1 MDHEN, CDR2 SYDVKM. With V trimmed by 1 base and J by 0 bases, 10 bases remained unmatched. The CDR3 extends over 18 amino acids. As DNA, the CDR3 is TGTGCCAGCAGTTTATCGAATAGGGACAGGGTACCCTCCTACGAGCAGTACTTC. It is translated as CASSLSNRDRVPSYEQYF. Full variable domain (outside the CDR3, taken from reference TRBV28 and TRBJ2-7): DVKVTQSSRYLVKRTGEKVFLECVQDMDHENMFWYRQDPGLGLRLIYFSYDVKMKEKGDIPEGYSVSREKKERFSLILESASTNQTSMYLCASSLSNRDRVPSYEQYFGPGTRLTVT.

The chain joins TRBV27 to TRBJ2-1; 11 nucleotides align to TRBD2. Germline loops: CDR1 MNHEY, CDR2 SMNVEV (reference sequence). Losses at the gene ends were 2 bases for V and 5 bases for J; bases not matched to a gene: 5. The CDR3 runs to 16 residues. DNA for the CDR3: TGTGCCAGCAGTTTACTAGCGGGAGGATTCCACAATGAGCAGTTCTTC. Protein: CASSLLAGGFHNEQFF.

Only one count was recorded for this clonotype. The chain uses TRBV18 and TRBJ1-4; 10 bases match TRBD1. The CDR3 loop spans 15 amino acids. CDR1 is KGHSH, CDR2 LQKENI, per germline. V gave up 3 bases and J gave up 8 bases; unmatched junction bases: 6. This chain's CDR3 is CASSPPGQGWEKLFF. CDR3 bases: TGTGCCAGCTCACCGCCGGGACAGGGGTGGGAAAAACTGTTTTTT.

This chain connects TRBV5-6 to TRBJ2-6; maybe TRBD1 (5 bases). Germline V gene lookup returns CDR1 SGHDT and CDR2 YYEEEE. This CDR3 has 16 amino acids. Trimming took 7 bases from V and 0 from J, leaving 14 bases between them. The CDR3 here is CASLQESFSGANVLTF. In DNA, the CDR3 is TGTGCCAGCTTACAGGAGTCCTTCTCTGGGGCCAACGTCCTGACTTTC.

The chain uses TRBV20-1 and TRBJ2-7; D perhaps matches TRBD1 (6 bases). The CDR3 consists of 15 residues. Per the germline V gene, CDR1 is DFQATT and CDR2 is SNEGSKA (reference sequence). Trimming removed 3 bases at V and 3 bases at J, with 18 bases between. The CDR3 loop reads CSARGDTNRDYEQYF. Written as DNA, the CDR3 is TGCAGTGCTAGGGGGGACACGAATCGTGACTACGAGCAGTACTTC.

The rearrangement links TRBV2 to TRBJ2-4, with a possible D match to TRBD2 (5 bases). Trimming pared 4 bases from V and 6 bases from J, leaving 25 bases between. Germline lookup yields CDR1 SNHLY and CDR2 FYNNEI. This CDR3 has 18 residues. The CDR3 sequence: CASSVPKGGLVIGNIQYF. As DNA, the CDR3 is TGTGCCAGCAGTGTTCCTAAAGGCGGACTCGTAATCGGAAACATTCAGTACTTC.

The chain links TRBV20-1 to TRBJ2-1; D may be TRBD1 or TRBD2 (6 bases each). Per germline, CDR1 DFQATT and CDR2 SNEGSKA (reference sequence). This CDR3 has 15 amino acids. V was clipped by 3 bases and J by 10 bases, with 22 bases between them. CDR3 nucleotides: TGCAGTGCTAGGTTCCAGACTAGAGGGGGGCTCGAGCAGTTCTTC. Encoded protein: CSARFQTRGGLEQFF.

The V gene is TRBV20-1, the J gene TRBJ2-7; 10 bases fit TRBD1. The CDR3 contains 15 residues. Trimming cost V 0 bases and J 2 bases; bases outside gene matches: 4. Germline assignment: CDR1 DFQATT and CDR2 SNEGSKA (reference sequence). CDR3 amino acids: CSARDLGQGAYEQYF. The CDR3 nucleotides are TGCAGTGCTAGAGATCTCGGACAGGGGGCCTACGAGCAGTACTTC.

The chain has TRBV30 and TRBJ2-7; D gene unclear. V was trimmed by 2 bases and J by 5 bases, leaving 10 bases between them. The CDR3 spans 12 residues. From germline, CDR1 is GTSNPN and CDR2 SVGIG (reference sequence). The CDR3 nucleotides read TGTGCCTGGAGTCATGGCGCCGACGAGCAGTACTTC. Residues: CAWSHGADEQYF.

The chain recombines TRBV24-1 with TRBJ2-1; the D is unclear. Germline-derived CDR1 and CDR2 are KGHDR and SFDVKD. The CDR3 loop spans 14 amino acids. V was pared by 9 bases and J by 2 bases, with 13 bases between. CDR3 sequence: CATVGPPPYNEQFF. CDR3 nucleotides: TGTGCCACCGTAGGGCCACCCCCCTACAATGAGCAGTTCTTC.

The chain recombines TRBV28 with TRBJ2-7; TRBD1 matches 9 bases. The CDR3 is 14 amino acids. V trimming: 7 bases; J trimming: 4 bases; junction bases outside the gene matches: 8. The germline V gene encodes CDR1 MDHEN and CDR2 SYDVKM. The CDR3: CASTLRQGEYEQYV. The CDR3 bases are TGTGCCAGCACATTGAGACAGGGGGAATACGAGCAGTACGTC.